This TCR beta chain was documented in a study of blood T cell repertoires in COVID-19. At the level of the study: Whether acute or convalescent, the COVID-19 samples came from the United States, Italy and Spain. T cells, B-cell-depleted T cells, or PBMCs supplied cDNA or gDNA.

Original analysis: Estimation of nucleated cell counts was performed using reference gene primer amplification. Generated by immunoSEQ multiplex PCR, the TCRdb table keeps only in-frame clones and is missing some. Clone size and the V and J calls come from that table; the DNA yielded D and trimming. The table includes some 240,000 clones, about 79% detected once. The CDR3 consists of 17 residues. Germline lookup yields CDR1 MGHRA and CDR2 YSYEKL. The V end was cut by 0 bases, the J end by 2 bases, with 14 bases between. The chain combines TRBV4-1 with TRBJ1-5; D perhaps matches TRBD1 (6 bases). Sequences were obtained from peripheral blood. The TCR comes from a woman aged 40 to 55 who had recovered from COVID-19. This CDR3 reads CASSQEGGGMGNQPQHF. The CDR3 nucleotides read TGCGCCAGCAGCCAAGAGGGGGGGGGCATGGGCAATCAGCCCCAGCATTTT.